The rows below give T cell receptor beta chains drawn from one sample of a study of T cell responses to AZD1222 COVID-19 vaccine. Clones were read by immunoSEQ multiplex PCR, and TCRdb kept only the in-frame ones, dropping some. The sample holds 73,000 or so clones, 75% to 85% seen once. The sample was peripheral blood, taken on day 0 of AZD1222 vaccination. These receptors were collected from an adult in good health. Both conserved end residues are part of each CDR3. A D gene is named only where the DNA matches it firmly. Size is omitted from some rows. Given values are once, few, many or a class for expanded clones.

CDR3nt: TGTGCCAGCAGCCACAGGACGAATGAAAAACTGTTTTTT
CDR3aa: CASSHRTNEKLFF
d_gene: -
abundance: -
j_gene: TRBJ1-4
v_gene: TRBV3-1/TRBV3-2
len: 13

CDR3nt: TGTGCCAGCAGCCAACAATCAGCCTCGAGGACCGGGGAGCTGTTTTTT
CDR3aa: CASSQQSASRTGELFF
d_gene: -
abundance: -
j_gene: TRBJ2-2
v_gene: TRBV3-1/TRBV3-2
len: 16

CDR3nt: TGTGCCAGCAGCTTGGTGGCAGGGACTAATGAAAAACTGTTTTTT
CDR3aa: CASSLVAGTNEKLFF
d_gene: -
abundance: -
j_gene: TRBJ1-4
v_gene: TRBV5-5
len: 15

CDR3nt: TGTGCCAGTAGTATGGGTCCTCACAATGAGCAGTTCTTC
CDR3aa: CASSMGPHNEQFF
d_gene: -
abundance: once
j_gene: TRBJ2-1
v_gene: TRBV19
len: 13

CDR3nt: TGTGCCACCAGCTCCCACGGGACAGGGGTTATCGAGCAGTACTTC
CDR3aa: CATSSHGTGVIEQYF
d_gene: TRBD1
abundance: few
j_gene: TRBJ2-7
v_gene: TRBV15
len: 15

CDR3nt: TGTGCCAGCGGGGCTAGCGGGTACAATGAGCAGTTCTTC
CDR3aa: CASGASGYNEQFF
d_gene: TRBD2
abundance: -
j_gene: TRBJ2-1
v_gene: TRBV2
len: 13

CDR3nt: TGCGCCAGCAGCCAAGATCGCTACGGACAGGGGGAAGCTTTCTTT
CDR3aa: CASSQDRYGQGEAFF
d_gene: TRBD1
abundance: -
j_gene: TRBJ1-1
v_gene: TRBV4-3
len: 15

CDR3nt: TGTGCCAGCAGCGGGGGGGCTCGGAATGAGCAGTTCTTC
CDR3aa: CASSGGARNEQFF
d_gene: TRBD2
abundance: -
j_gene: TRBJ2-1
v_gene: TRBV28
len: 13

CDR3nt: TGTGCCAGCAGTTACCTGCTGCAGGGGGCGGGCTATGGCTACACCTTC
CDR3aa: CASSYLLQGAGYGYTF
d_gene: TRBD1
abundance: -
j_gene: TRBJ1-2
v_gene: TRBV6-5
len: 16

CDR3nt: TGTGCCAGCAGTTTGGCCAAGGGCACTGAAGCTTTCTTT
CDR3aa: CASSLAKGTEAFF
d_gene: -
abundance: -
j_gene: TRBJ1-1
v_gene: TRBV12-3/TRBV12-4
len: 13

CDR3nt: TGTGCCAGCAGCCAAGAAAGGGGCCAGCCCCAGCATTTT
CDR3aa: CASSQERGQPQHF
d_gene: -
abundance: -
j_gene: TRBJ1-5
v_gene: TRBV14
len: 13

CDR3nt: TGTGCCAGCAGTTACCCGGAGGTTGGGCAGCCCCAGCATTTT
CDR3aa: CASSYPEVGQPQHF
d_gene: -
abundance: -
j_gene: TRBJ1-5
v_gene: TRBV6-5
len: 14

CDR3nt: TGTGCCAGCAGTTACTCGATGACAGGGAAGGGCGAGCAGTACTTC
CDR3aa: CASSYSMTGKGEQYF
d_gene: TRBD1
abundance: -
j_gene: TRBJ2-7
v_gene: TRBV6-5
len: 15

CDR3nt: TGTGCCAGCAGCACCTCCCTTAGCGGGGGCCCACAAGAGACCCAGTACTTC
CDR3aa: CASSTSLSGGPQETQYF
d_gene: TRBD2
abundance: -
j_gene: TRBJ2-5
v_gene: TRBV13
len: 17

CDR3nt: TGTGCCAGCAGCCTGGACTGGAACCAAGAGACCCAGTACTTC
CDR3aa: CASSLDWNQETQYF
d_gene: -
abundance: few
j_gene: TRBJ2-5
v_gene: TRBV9
len: 14

CDR3nt: TGTGCCACCAGTGATCCGGGGGACCCGTCCTACGAGCAGTACTTC
CDR3aa: CATSDPGDPSYEQYF
d_gene: -
abundance: few
j_gene: TRBJ2-7
v_gene: TRBV24-1
len: 15

CDR3nt: TGTGCCAGCAGCTTAGTCGGGACAGGGACCTACGAGCAGTACTTC
CDR3aa: CASSLVGTGTYEQYF
d_gene: TRBD1
abundance: -
j_gene: TRBJ2-7
v_gene: TRBV7-2
len: 15

CDR3nt: TGTGCCAGCAGCCCCAAAAGGGACAGTCCGCTAGGAAACACCATATATTTT
CDR3aa: CASSPKRDSPLGNTIYF
d_gene: TRBD1
abundance: -
j_gene: TRBJ1-3
v_gene: TRBV5-4
len: 17

CDR3nt: TGTGCCAGCAGTCGGACAGGGTCCTATAGCAATCAGCCCCAGCATTTT
CDR3aa: CASSRTGSYSNQPQHF
d_gene: TRBD1
abundance: few
j_gene: TRBJ1-5
v_gene: TRBV27
len: 16

CDR3nt: TGTGCCAGCAGCCAAACTCCCGAGTGGGGGGAGACCCAGTACTTC
CDR3aa: CASSQTPEWGETQYF
d_gene: -
abundance: -
j_gene: TRBJ2-5
v_gene: TRBV4-2
len: 15

CDR3nt: TGTGCCAGCAGCCCCGAGGCGGGGGGGCCCTACGAGCAGTACTTC
CDR3aa: CASSPEAGGPYEQYF
d_gene: TRBD2
abundance: -
j_gene: TRBJ2-7
v_gene: TRBV7-6
len: 15

CDR3nt: TGTGCCAGCAGTTTGGGACTTCAAGAGACCCAGTACTTC
CDR3aa: CASSLGLQETQYF
d_gene: -
abundance: -
j_gene: TRBJ2-5
v_gene: TRBV28
len: 13

CDR3nt: TGTGCCAGCAGCTTGACTGGCAGGGGGTACACTGAAGCTTTCTTT
CDR3aa: CASSLTGRGYTEAFF
d_gene: TRBD1
abundance: -
j_gene: TRBJ1-1
v_gene: TRBV5-4
len: 15

CDR3nt: TGTGCCAGCAGCCGTACGACAGGGCAAATAGATACGCAGTATTTT
CDR3aa: CASSRTTGQIDTQYF
d_gene: TRBD1
abundance: -
j_gene: TRBJ2-3
v_gene: TRBV7-3
len: 15

CDR3nt: TGTGCCACCATTACCGAGGTGGAGGGGGATCCTGAAGCTTTCTTT
CDR3aa: CATITEVEGDPEAFF
d_gene: -
abundance: -
j_gene: TRBJ1-1
v_gene: TRBV7-8
len: 15

CDR3nt: TGTGCCAGCAGTTTATGGGGGACAGGTGGCCAGCCCCAGCATTTT
CDR3aa: CASSLWGTGGQPQHF
d_gene: TRBD1
abundance: -
j_gene: TRBJ1-5
v_gene: TRBV6-5
len: 15

CDR3nt: TGTGCCAGCAGCCCCCAAGGGTCCAACTATGGCTACACCTTC
CDR3aa: CASSPQGSNYGYTF
d_gene: -
abundance: -
j_gene: TRBJ1-2
v_gene: TRBV7-2
len: 14

CDR3nt: TGTGCCACCAGAGAAGGGGGCTCGAGGACCGGGGAGCTGTTTTTT
CDR3aa: CATREGGSRTGELFF
d_gene: TRBD1
abundance: many
j_gene: TRBJ2-2
v_gene: TRBV15
len: 15

CDR3nt: TGTGCCAGTAGTGACAGGGAATGGGAGCAGTTCTTC
CDR3aa: CASSDREWEQFF
d_gene: TRBD1
abundance: -
j_gene: TRBJ2-1
v_gene: TRBV19
len: 12

CDR3nt: TGTGCTAGCAGCTTCGGCCCGAGCAAAGAGACCCAGTACTTC
CDR3aa: CASSFGPSKETQYF
d_gene: -
abundance: -
j_gene: TRBJ2-5
v_gene: TRBV7-7
len: 14

CDR3nt: TGTGCCAGCGGGAGGACAGGGACGAATGAGCAGTTCTTC
CDR3aa: CASGRTGTNEQFF
d_gene: TRBD1
abundance: -
j_gene: TRBJ2-1
v_gene: TRBV2
len: 13

CDR3nt: TGTGCCAGCAGCTTAGGAGCGGGGGGGCCCCAGCATTTT
CDR3aa: CASSLGAGGPQHF
d_gene: -
abundance: -
j_gene: TRBJ1-5
v_gene: TRBV7-8
len: 13

CDR3nt: TGTGCCAGCAACCAGGGGTCGAATAATTCACCCCTCCACTTT
CDR3aa: CASNQGSNNSPLHF
d_gene: -
abundance: -
j_gene: TRBJ1-6
v_gene: TRBV28
len: 14

CDR3nt: TGTGCCAGCAGTGACGGGACAAACACTGAAGCTTTCTTT
CDR3aa: CASSDGTNTEAFF
d_gene: -
abundance: -
j_gene: TRBJ1-1
v_gene: TRBV6-4
len: 13

CDR3nt: TGTGCCAGCAGCTTAGGTTGGAGTTTCTACACCTTC
CDR3aa: CASSLGWSFYTF
d_gene: -
abundance: few
j_gene: TRBJ1-2
v_gene: TRBV11-2
len: 12

CDR3nt: TGTGCCTGGAGTGACAGGGGCCTTAATGAAAAACTGTTTTTT
CDR3aa: CAWSDRGLNEKLFF
d_gene: TRBD1
abundance: once
j_gene: TRBJ1-4
v_gene: TRBV30
len: 14

CDR3nt: TGTGCCAGCAGCACCCGAATTCCGGGGACTGAAGCTTTCTTT
CDR3aa: CASSTRIPGTEAFF
d_gene: -
abundance: -
j_gene: TRBJ1-1
v_gene: TRBV7-2
len: 14

CDR3nt: TGCGCCAGCAGCTACCGACAGGATGAGACCCAGTACTTC
CDR3aa: CASSYRQDETQYF
d_gene: -
abundance: -
j_gene: TRBJ2-5
v_gene: TRBV5-1
len: 13

CDR3nt: TGTGCCAGCAGCTTAACCGGTACAGGGGGCAGGTCCTACAATGAGCAGTTCTTC
CDR3aa: CASSLTGTGGRSYNEQFF
d_gene: TRBD1
abundance: few
j_gene: TRBJ2-1
v_gene: TRBV7-3
len: 18

CDR3nt: TGTGCCAGCAGCCCGGACAGGGAATCCTATGGCTACACCTTC
CDR3aa: CASSPDRESYGYTF
d_gene: TRBD1
abundance: -
j_gene: TRBJ1-2
v_gene: TRBV7-9
len: 14

CDR3nt: TGTGCCAGCAGTTGGACAGGGGGCATCCCAGATACGCAGTATTTT
CDR3aa: CASSWTGGIPDTQYF
d_gene: TRBD1
abundance: -
j_gene: TRBJ2-3
v_gene: TRBV27
len: 15

CDR3nt: TGTGCCATCACATTCTCCGGAAACTATGGCTACACCTTC
CDR3aa: CAITFSGNYGYTF
d_gene: -
abundance: -
j_gene: TRBJ1-2
v_gene: TRBV10-3
len: 13

CDR3nt: TGTGCCAGCAGCGAGGGTTACGGAAATGAAAAACTGTTTTTT
CDR3aa: CASSEGYGNEKLFF
d_gene: -
abundance: -
j_gene: TRBJ1-4
v_gene: TRBV9
len: 14

CDR3nt: TGCAGTGCTAGTTGGGGAGCGGGGGAGCAGTACTTC
CDR3aa: CSASWGAGEQYF
d_gene: TRBD2
abundance: -
j_gene: TRBJ2-7
v_gene: TRBV20-1
len: 12

CDR3nt: TGTGCCTGGAGTCCTCAAGAGACCCAGTACTTC
CDR3aa: CAWSPQETQYF
d_gene: -
abundance: -
j_gene: TRBJ2-5
v_gene: TRBV30
len: 11

CDR3nt: TGTGCCAGCAGCGCGGACAGGGGGGACGATGGCTACACCTTC
CDR3aa: CASSADRGDDGYTF
d_gene: TRBD1
abundance: -
j_gene: TRBJ1-2
v_gene: TRBV2
len: 14

CDR3nt: TGTGCCACCCCTCATCCGTGGAGCACTGAAGCTTTCTTT
CDR3aa: CATPHPWSTEAFF
d_gene: -
abundance: -
j_gene: TRBJ1-1
v_gene: TRBV24-1
len: 13

CDR3nt: TGTGCCAGCAGCACCTCCGGGACAGGGGTTTCCGAGCAGTACTTC
CDR3aa: CASSTSGTGVSEQYF
d_gene: TRBD1
abundance: -
j_gene: TRBJ2-7
v_gene: TRBV9
len: 15

CDR3nt: TGTGCCAGTAAGGACTACTCAACTAATGAAAAACTGTTTTTT
CDR3aa: CASKDYSTNEKLFF
d_gene: -
abundance: -
j_gene: TRBJ1-4
v_gene: TRBV19
len: 14

CDR3nt: TGTGCCACCAGTGAAGCTCCTAAGGGAAGCCCCTCCGATACGCAGTATTTT
CDR3aa: CATSEAPKGSPSDTQYF
d_gene: -
abundance: medium-sized
j_gene: TRBJ2-3
v_gene: TRBV24-1
len: 17

CDR3nt: TGTGCCAGCAGCCAAGCCCCCCCCGGGACTAGCGGGGGGGCCTCGTCCTACGAGCAGTACTTC
CDR3aa: CASSQAPPGTSGGASSYEQYF
d_gene: TRBD2
abundance: -
j_gene: TRBJ2-7
v_gene: TRBV4-2
len: 21

CDR3nt: TGTGCCAGCAGTGAATCGGTAGCGGGGGGGCCCGGGAAAACCTACGAGCAGTACTTC
CDR3aa: CASSESVAGGPGKTYEQYF
d_gene: TRBD2
abundance: -
j_gene: TRBJ2-7
v_gene: TRBV2
len: 19

CDR3nt: TGCGCCAGCAGTGAGTCGAGGGTCAGTATCTACGAGCAGTACTTC
CDR3aa: CASSESRVSIYEQYF
d_gene: -
abundance: -
j_gene: TRBJ2-7
v_gene: TRBV10-1
len: 15